This note documents a single T cell receptor (beta chain) sequence. Its antigen remains unidentified. Carried by the TCR beta cDNA libraries were unique molecular identifiers. TCRdb processed the PCR reads anew with MiXCR; each CDR3 protein has one entry. The sample records 740,000 or so distinct CDR3 sequences, about 50% being singletons. This entry belongs to a study of post-analysis software for immune sequencing data. Notes on the study in general: There were roughly 5 TRBV segments more frequent in patients than controls, and TRBV5-6, TRBV5-1 and TRBV20-1 were among them.

Deletions cut 7 bases from V and 1 base from J, with 8 bases between. The CDR3 runs 12 residues. Germline lookup yields CDR1 SQVTM and CDR2 ANQGSEA. The material sequenced was blood. The chain employs TRBV29-1 and TRBJ2-1, with D perhaps assigned TRBD1 or TRBD2 (5 bases each). This receptor was obtained from a girl aged 5 to 17 with multiple sclerosis. DNA of the CDR3: TGCAGCGGGGGGTTATCCTACAATGAGCAGTTCTTC. Amino acids: CSGGLSYNEQFF.